At least ten counts were recorded for the clone carrying this TCR beta chain. The entry originates in a study of T cells in Graves' hyperthyroidism and ophthalmopathy. The overall study: Peripheral blood was collected at initial diagnosis, before any treatment.

RNA transcripts gave rise to amplified TCR beta CDR3 regions. The HTBI set primed first-round TCR CDR3 RT-PCR. TCRdb processed the multiplex PCR reads anew with MiXCR; each CDR3 protein has one entry. The sample holds 500,000 to 650,000 distinct CDR3 sequences, roughly 18% seen once. Together with thyroid ultrasound, orbital computed tomography, serum thyroxine and TRAb, clinical symptoms were used for diagnoses. This CDR3 is built from 14 residues. Trimming took off 8 bases at V and 4 bases at J, with 16 bases between the two ends. In germline, CDR1 is WSHSY, CDR2 SAAADI. This clonotype was sampled from a woman younger than 30 with Graves' ophthalmopathy. Sequenced material: blood. The rearrangement links TRBV10-2 to TRBJ2-3; the D gene could be TRBD1 or TRBD2 (5 bases each). The CDR3 DNA follows: TGCGCCAGCTTAACCGGGACCTCGGCAGATACGCAGTATTTT. Its protein product is CASLTGTSADTQYF.